This section outlines one T cell receptor beta chain sequence together with its context. CDR1 and CDR2 (germline): PRHDT, FYEKMQ (reference sequence). CDR3 length: 15 amino acids. Trimming removed 2 bases from V and 6 bases from J, with 17 bases in between. Clones were sequenced by immunoSEQ multiplex PCR, and TCRdb holds only the in-frame ones, with some missing. The table lists about 92,000 clones, about four fifths of them singletons. This entry comes from a study of control samples from healthy donors and cancer patients. The chain is built from TRBV13 and TRBJ2-7, with D possibly matching TRBD2 (6 bases). Sequencing used blood. This TCR was recovered from a woman in her sixties in good health. CDR3 sequence reads: CASSLRGTSSGEQYF. The DNA of the CDR3 is TGTGCCAGCAGCTTACGGGGTACTAGCTCGGGCGAGCAGTACTTC.